The clone carrying this T cell receptor beta chain counts as medium-sized. Sequence at one end of the junction differs from germline and may be a read error. TCRdb keeps only in-frame clones here, not all; method: immunoSEQ multiplex PCR. The top ten clones hold around 30% of a sample with over 55,000 clones, about 77% of them seen once. This record comes from a study of blood T cell repertoires in COVID-19. The wider study: COVID-19 samples collected from the United States, Italy and Spain covered acute and convalescent phases. T cells, B-cell-depleted T cells, or PBMCs supplied cDNA or gDNA.

This receptor was obtained from a human donor in a cohort sampled during active COVID-19. Material for sequencing was peripheral blood.

The CDR3 bases are TGTGCCAGCAGCGAAGAGGGTCAGGGTTCGTCCTCTGGGGCCAACGTCCTGACTTTC. Amino acids: CASSEEGQGSSSGANVLTF. This chain connects TRBV3-1 (or the pseudogene TRBV3-2) to TRBJ2-6; D is perhaps TRBD1 or TRBD2 (5 bases each). Germline V gene sequence: CDR1 LGHDT, CDR2 YNNKEL (reference sequence). This CDR3 contains 19 residues.